Presented here are 10 T cell receptor beta chains from one specimen sequenced in a study of T-cell memory formation after mild COVID-19. TCRdb independently ran MiXCR on the 5' RACE reads; one entry per CDR3 protein. This sample has roughly 600,000 distinct CDR3 sequences, with under 20% found just once. Material for sequencing was PBMCs or a T cell subset sorted from them (not recorded which). These receptor sequences come from an adult woman who had mild COVID-19 (a few samples of this study predate the infection). Cell type and time point are not known.

The rearrangement uses TRBV7-3 and TRBJ2-1; D uncertain. This CDR3 spans 18 amino acids. V dropped 0 bases and J dropped 0 bases, with 15 bases sitting between them. Germline V gene data show CDR1 as SGHTA and CDR2 as FQGTGA. CDR3 nucleotides: TGTGCCAGCAGCTTAACGTTTGAGGCTCCGAGCTCCTACAATGAGCAGTTCTTC. Residues: CASSLTFEAPSSYNEQFF.

The chain has TRBV12-5 and TRBJ2-1; D is uncertain. The CDR3 sequence is 14 residues long. V lost 4 bases, J lost 5 bases, and 12 bases lay in between. Germline CDR1 LGHNT, CDR2 FRNRAP. This chain's CDR3 is CASGSRRYNNEQFF. The DNA of the CDR3 is TGTGCTAGTGGTTCCAGGCGCTACAACAATGAGCAGTTCTTC.

This clonotype came up a few times. The chain has TRBV4-2 and TRBJ2-3; no clear D. CDR1 and CDR2 (germline): LGHNA, YNFKEQ. This CDR3 has 14 residues. V was shortened by 4 bases and J by 2 bases, with 10 bases between the two germline ends. For the CDR3, the DNA is TGTGCCAGCAGCCGAGAAGTAAACACAGATACGCAGTATTTT. Encoded protein: CASSREVNTDTQYF.

This clonotype was picked up many times. The chain has TRBV5-1 and TRBJ2-1; TRBD1 is a possible D gene (6 bases). CDR3 length: 16 amino acids. Germline V gene sequence: CDR1 SGHRS, CDR2 YFSETQ. Trimming cost V 0 bases and J 6 bases, with 16 bases left between them. The CDR3 nucleotides are TGCGCCAGCAGCTTGGATACAGGGTCGATCCGCAATGAGCAGTTCTTC. Encoded protein: CASSLDTGSIRNEQFF. Drawing the rest from reference TRBV5-1 and TRBJ2-1, the complete variable domain is KAGVTQTPRYLIKTRGQQVTLSCSPISGHRSVSWYQQTPGQGLQFLFEYFSETQRNKGNFPGRFSGRQFSNSRSEMNVSTLELGDSALYLCASSLDTGSIRNEQFFGPGTRLTVL.

This clonotype has more than one count but fewer than ten. The V and J genes are TRBV29-1 and TRBJ1-2; D gene unclear. There are 13 residues in the CDR3. V lost 7 bases to trimming and J lost 0 bases, with 12 bases between them. Per the germline V gene, CDR1 is SQVTM and CDR2 is ANQGSEA. The CDR3 region is CSAREPTNYGYTF. CDR3 in DNA: TGCAGCGCTCGGGAGCCCACTAACTATGGCTACACCTTC. Filled out from reference TRBV29-1 and TRBJ1-2, the complete variable domain reads SAVISQKPSRDICQRGTSLTIQCQVDSQVTMMFWYRQQPGQSLTLIATANQGSEATYESGFVIDKFPISRPNLTFSTLTVSNMSPEDSSIYLCSAREPTNYGYTFGSGTRLTVV.

V usage is TRBV5-1 and J usage is TRBJ2-5, with TRBD2 identical over 7 bases. Trimming took 2 bases from V and 8 from J; bases not matched to a gene: 6. This CDR3 contains 13 residues. CDR1 is SGHRS and CDR2 is YFSETQ in the germline V gene. In nucleotides, the CDR3 is TGCGCCAGCAGCTTAGGACTAGAAGGTACCCAGTACTTC. This codes for CASSLGLEGTQYF.

The V call is TRBV20-1, the J call TRBJ2-3; D possibly uses TRBD1 or TRBD2 (6 bases each). The CDR3 is made up of 16 amino acids. Deletions cut 3 bases from V and 0 bases from J, with 16 bases between. Germline V lookup: CDR1 DFQATT, CDR2 SNEGSKA (reference sequence). This CDR3 is CSASLRGRGSTDTQYF. The CDR3 nucleotides read TGCAGTGCTAGTCTACGGGGGCGCGGGAGCACAGATACGCAGTATTTT.

The chain joins TRBV6-5 to TRBJ2-7, with no clear D. V was shortened by 5 bases and J by 1 base, with 15 bases between the two germline ends. The CDR3 consists of 15 residues. Germline loops: CDR1 MNHEY, CDR2 SVGAGI. DNA of the CDR3: TGTGCCAGCAGTATGCGACTGGAGCTTTCCTACGAGCAGTACTTC. It translates to CASSMRLELSYEQYF.

This clonotype was found a few times. The chain combines TRBV5-5 with TRBJ2-3, with 8 bases fitting TRBD2. This CDR3 has 16 residues. V lost 1 base to trimming and J lost 1 base; unmatched junction nucleotides: 5. Germline loops: CDR1 SGHKS, CDR2 YYEKEE (reference sequence). CDR3 sequence (DNA): TGTGCCAGCAGCTTGAACGGGGGGGCCGGCACAGATACGCAGTATTTT. Its protein is CASSLNGGAGTDTQYF.

This clonotype was seen repeatedly, ten times or more. The V and J genes are TRBV4-1 and TRBJ1-2; TRBD1 is a possible D gene (5 bases). V was cut by 0 bases and J by 4 bases, with 9 bases left in between. The CDR3 contains 14 residues. Looked up from germline, CDR1 is MGHRA and CDR2 is YSYEKL. The CDR3 sequence is CASSQDTGGYGYTF. The CDR3 DNA reads TGCGCCAGCAGCCAAGATACGGGGGGCTATGGCTACACCTTC.